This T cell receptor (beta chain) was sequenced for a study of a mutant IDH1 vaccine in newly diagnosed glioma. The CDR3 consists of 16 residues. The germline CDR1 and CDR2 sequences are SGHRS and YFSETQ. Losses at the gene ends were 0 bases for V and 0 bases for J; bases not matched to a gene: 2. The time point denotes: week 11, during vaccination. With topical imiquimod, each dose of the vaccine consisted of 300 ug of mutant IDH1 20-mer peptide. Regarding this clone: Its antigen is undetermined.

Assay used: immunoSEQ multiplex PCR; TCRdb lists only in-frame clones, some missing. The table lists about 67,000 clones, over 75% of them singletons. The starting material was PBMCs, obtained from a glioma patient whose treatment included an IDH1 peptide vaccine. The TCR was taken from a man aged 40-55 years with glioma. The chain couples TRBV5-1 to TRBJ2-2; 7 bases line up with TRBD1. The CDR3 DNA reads TGCGCCAGCAGCTTGGCGGGACAGCCGAACACCGGGGAGCTGTTTTTT. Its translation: CASSLAGQPNTGELFF. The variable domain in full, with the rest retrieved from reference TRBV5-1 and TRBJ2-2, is KAGVTQTPRYLIKTRGQQVTLSCSPISGHRSVSWYQQTPGQGLQFLFEYFSETQRNKGNFPGRFSGRQFSNSRSEMNVSTLELGDSALYLCASSLAGQPNTGELFFGEGSRLTVL.